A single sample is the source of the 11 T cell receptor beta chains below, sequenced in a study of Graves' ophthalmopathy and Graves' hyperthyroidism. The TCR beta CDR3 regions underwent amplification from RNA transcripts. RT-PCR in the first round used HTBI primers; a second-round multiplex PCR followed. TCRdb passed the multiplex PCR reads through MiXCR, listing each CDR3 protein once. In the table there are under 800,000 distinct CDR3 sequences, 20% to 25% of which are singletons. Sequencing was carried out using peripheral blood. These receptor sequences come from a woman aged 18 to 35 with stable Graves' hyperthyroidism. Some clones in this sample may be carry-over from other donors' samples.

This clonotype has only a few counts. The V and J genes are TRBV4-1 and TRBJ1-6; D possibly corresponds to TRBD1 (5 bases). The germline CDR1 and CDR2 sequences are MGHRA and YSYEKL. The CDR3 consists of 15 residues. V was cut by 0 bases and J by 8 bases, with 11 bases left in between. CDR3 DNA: TGCGCCAGCAGCCAAGATCGCCGGGGCCATTCACCCCTCCACTTT. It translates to CASSQDRRGHSPLHF.

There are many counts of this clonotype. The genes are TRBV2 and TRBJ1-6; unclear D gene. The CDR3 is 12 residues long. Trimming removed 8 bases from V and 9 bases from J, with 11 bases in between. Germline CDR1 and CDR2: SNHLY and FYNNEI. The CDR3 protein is CASGLTSSPLHF. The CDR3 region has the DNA TGTGCCAGCGGATTAACGAGTTCACCCCTCCACTTT.

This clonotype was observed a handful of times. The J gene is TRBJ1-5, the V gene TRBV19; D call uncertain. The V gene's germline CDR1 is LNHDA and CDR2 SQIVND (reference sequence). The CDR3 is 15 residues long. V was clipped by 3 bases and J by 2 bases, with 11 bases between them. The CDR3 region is CASSIFQVGNQPQHF. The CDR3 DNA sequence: TGTGCCAGTAGTATCTTCCAGGTGGGCAATCAGCCCCAGCATTTT.

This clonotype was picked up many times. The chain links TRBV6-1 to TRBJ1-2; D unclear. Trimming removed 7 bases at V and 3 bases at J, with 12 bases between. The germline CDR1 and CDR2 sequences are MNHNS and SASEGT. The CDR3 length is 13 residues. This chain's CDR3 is CASTRTADYGYTF. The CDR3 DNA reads TGTGCCAGCACTAGAACGGCCGACTATGGCTACACCTTC.

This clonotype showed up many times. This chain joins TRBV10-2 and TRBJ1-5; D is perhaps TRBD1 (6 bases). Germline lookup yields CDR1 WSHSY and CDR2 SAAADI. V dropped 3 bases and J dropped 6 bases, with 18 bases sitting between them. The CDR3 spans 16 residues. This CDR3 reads CASSEMLQGYSQPQHF. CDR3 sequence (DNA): TGCGCCAGCAGTGAAATGCTCCAGGGGTATAGTCAGCCCCAGCATTTT.

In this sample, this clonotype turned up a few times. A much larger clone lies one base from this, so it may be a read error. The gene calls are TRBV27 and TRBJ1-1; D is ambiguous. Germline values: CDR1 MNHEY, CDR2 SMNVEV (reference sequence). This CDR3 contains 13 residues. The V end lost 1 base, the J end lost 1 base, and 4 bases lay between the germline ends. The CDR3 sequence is CASSLWRNTEAFF. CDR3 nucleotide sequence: TGTGCCAGCAGTTTATGGCGGAACACTGAAGCTTTCTTT.

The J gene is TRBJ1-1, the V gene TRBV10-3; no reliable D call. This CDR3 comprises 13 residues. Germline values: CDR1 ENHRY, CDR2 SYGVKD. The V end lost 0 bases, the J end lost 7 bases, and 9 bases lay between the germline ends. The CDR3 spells CAISESVRGEAFF. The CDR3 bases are TGTGCCATCAGTGAGTCGGTCCGGGGTGAAGCTTTCTTT.

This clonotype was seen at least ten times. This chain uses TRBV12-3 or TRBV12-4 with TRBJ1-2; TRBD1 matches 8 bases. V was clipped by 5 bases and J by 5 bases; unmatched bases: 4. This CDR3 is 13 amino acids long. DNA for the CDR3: TGTGCCAGCAGTCCCCGGACAGGGTATGGCTACACCTTC. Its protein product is CASSPRTGYGYTF.

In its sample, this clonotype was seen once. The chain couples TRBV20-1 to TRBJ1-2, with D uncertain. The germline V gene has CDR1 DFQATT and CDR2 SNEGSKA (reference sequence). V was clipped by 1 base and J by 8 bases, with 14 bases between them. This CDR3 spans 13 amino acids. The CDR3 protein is CSARGRPVRGYTF. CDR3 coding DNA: TGCAGTGCTAGAGGTCGGCCAGTAAGGGGCTACACCTTC.

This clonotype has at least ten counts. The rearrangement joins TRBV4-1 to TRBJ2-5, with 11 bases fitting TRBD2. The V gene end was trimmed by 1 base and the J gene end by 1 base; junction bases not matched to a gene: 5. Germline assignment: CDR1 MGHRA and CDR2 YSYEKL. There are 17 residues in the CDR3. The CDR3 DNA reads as TGCGCCAGCAGCCAAGCACCGACTAGCGGGGTCCAAGAGACCCAGTACTTC. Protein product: CASSQAPTSGVQETQYF.

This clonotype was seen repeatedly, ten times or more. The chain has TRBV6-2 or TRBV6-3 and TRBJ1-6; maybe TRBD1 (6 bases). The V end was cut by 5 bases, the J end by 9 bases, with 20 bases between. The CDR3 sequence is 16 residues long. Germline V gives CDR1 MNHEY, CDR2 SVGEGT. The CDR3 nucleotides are TGTGCCAGCAGTCAGCCTCAACAGGGCTCTACTTCACCCCTCCACTTT. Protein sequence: CASSQPQQGSTSPLHF.